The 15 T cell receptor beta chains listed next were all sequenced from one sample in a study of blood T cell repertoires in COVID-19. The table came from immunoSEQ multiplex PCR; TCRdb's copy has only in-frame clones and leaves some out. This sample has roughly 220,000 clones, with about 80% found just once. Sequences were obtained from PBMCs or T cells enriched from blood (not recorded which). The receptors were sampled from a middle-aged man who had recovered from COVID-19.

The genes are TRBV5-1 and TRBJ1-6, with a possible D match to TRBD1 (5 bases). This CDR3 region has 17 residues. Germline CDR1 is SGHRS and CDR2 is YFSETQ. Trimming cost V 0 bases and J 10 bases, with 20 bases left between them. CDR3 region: CASSLEAGGHGGSPLHF. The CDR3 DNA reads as TGCGCCAGCAGCTTGGAGGCAGGAGGGCATGGGGGATCACCCCTCCACTTT.

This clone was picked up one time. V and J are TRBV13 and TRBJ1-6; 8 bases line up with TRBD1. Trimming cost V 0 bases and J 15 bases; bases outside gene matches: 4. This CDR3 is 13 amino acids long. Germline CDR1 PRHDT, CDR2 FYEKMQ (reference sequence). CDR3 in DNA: TGTGCCAGCAGCTTAGGAGACAGGGGACACCTCCACTTT. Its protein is CASSLGDRGHLHF.

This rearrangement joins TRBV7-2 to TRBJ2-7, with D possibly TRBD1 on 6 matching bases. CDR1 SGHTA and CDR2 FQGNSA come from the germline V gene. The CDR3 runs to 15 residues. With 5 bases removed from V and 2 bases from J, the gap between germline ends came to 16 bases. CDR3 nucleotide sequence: TGTGCCAGCAGCCGCGCCTTAGGACAGACCTACGAGCAGTACTTC. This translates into CASSRALGQTYEQYF.

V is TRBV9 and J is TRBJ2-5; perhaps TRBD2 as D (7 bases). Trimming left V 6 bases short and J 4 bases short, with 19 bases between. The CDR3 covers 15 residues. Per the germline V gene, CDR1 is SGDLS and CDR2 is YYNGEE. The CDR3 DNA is TGTGCCAGCACCCAAGGGGGGGGGTTAGGAGAGACCCAGTACTTC. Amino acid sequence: CASTQGGGLGETQYF.

This CDR3 is CASSLIMNTEAFF. DNA for the CDR3: TGTGCCAGCAGCTTAATTATGAACACTGAAGCTTTCTTT. V and J are TRBV7-3 and TRBJ1-1, with D unresolved. This CDR3 has 13 amino acids. Trimming stripped 1 base from V and 0 bases from J, with 3 bases between. Germline CDR1 reads SGHTA; CDR2 reads FQGTGA.

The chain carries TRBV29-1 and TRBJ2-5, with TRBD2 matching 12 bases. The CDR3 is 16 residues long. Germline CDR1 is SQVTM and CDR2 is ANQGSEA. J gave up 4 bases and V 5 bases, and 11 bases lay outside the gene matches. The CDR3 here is CSVQLAGGPIRETQYF. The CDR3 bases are TGCAGCGTTCAGCTAGCGGGAGGGCCTATTAGAGAGACCCAGTACTTC.

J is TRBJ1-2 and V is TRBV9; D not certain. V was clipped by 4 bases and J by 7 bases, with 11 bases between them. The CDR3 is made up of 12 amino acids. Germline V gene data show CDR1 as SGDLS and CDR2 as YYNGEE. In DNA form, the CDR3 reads TGTGCCAGCAGCCCCACCCGCGGTGGCTACACCTTC. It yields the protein CASSPTRGGYTF.

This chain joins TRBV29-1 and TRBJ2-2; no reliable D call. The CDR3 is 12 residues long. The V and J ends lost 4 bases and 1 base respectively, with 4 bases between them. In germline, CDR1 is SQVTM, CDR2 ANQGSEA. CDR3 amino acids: CSVVQNTGELFF. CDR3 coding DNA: TGCAGCGTTGTACAGAACACCGGGGAGCTGTTTTTT.

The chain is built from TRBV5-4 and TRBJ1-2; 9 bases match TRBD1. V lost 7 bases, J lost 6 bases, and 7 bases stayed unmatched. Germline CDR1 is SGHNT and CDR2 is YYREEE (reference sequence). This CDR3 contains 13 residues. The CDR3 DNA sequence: TGTGCCAGCCAGCGGACAGGGGCGCATGGCTACACCTTC. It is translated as CASQRTGAHGYTF.

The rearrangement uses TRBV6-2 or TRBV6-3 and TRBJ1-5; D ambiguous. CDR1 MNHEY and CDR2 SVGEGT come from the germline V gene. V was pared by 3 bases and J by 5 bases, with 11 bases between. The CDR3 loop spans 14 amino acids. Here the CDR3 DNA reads TGTGCCAGCAGTTATTTTTCCGCGGATCAGCCCCAGCATTTT. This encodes CASSYFSADQPQHF.

CDR3 protein: CASSPRTGAQETQYF. For the CDR3, the DNA is TGTGCCAGCTCACCAAGGACAGGGGCCCAAGAGACCCAGTACTTC. The V call is TRBV18, the J call TRBJ2-5; 9 bases map to TRBD1. V shed 2 bases, J shed 1 base, and the junction held 2 bases outside the gene matches. Germline assignment: CDR1 KGHSH and CDR2 LQKENI. This CDR3 comprises 15 residues.

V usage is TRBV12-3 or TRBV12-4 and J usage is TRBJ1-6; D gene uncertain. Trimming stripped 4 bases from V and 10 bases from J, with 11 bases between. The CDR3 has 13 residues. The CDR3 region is CASSSSGGSPLHF. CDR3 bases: TGTGCCAGCAGTTCTAGCGGAGGCTCACCCCTCCACTTT.

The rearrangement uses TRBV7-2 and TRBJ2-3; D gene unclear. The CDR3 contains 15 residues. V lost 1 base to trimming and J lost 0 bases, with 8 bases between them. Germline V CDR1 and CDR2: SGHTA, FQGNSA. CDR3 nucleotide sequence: TGTGCCAGCAGCTTAGAGTGGGCTAGCACAGATACGCAGTATTTT. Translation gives CASSLEWASTDTQYF.

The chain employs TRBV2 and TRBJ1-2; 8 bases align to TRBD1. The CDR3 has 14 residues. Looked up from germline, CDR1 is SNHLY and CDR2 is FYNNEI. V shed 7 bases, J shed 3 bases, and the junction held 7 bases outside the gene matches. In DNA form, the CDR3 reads TGTGCCAGCATTCGGGACAGGAGCTACTATGGCTACACCTTC. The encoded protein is CASIRDRSYYGYTF.

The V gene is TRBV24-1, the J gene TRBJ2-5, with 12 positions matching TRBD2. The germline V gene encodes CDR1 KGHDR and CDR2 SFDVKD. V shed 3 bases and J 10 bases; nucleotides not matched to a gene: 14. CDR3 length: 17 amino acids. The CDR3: CATSDRLAGDPGASQYF. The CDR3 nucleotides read TGTGCCACCAGTGATCGACTAGCGGGGGATCCCGGGGCTAGCCAGTACTTC.